This T cell receptor beta chain was recorded in a study of T cell changes during pregnancy in multiple sclerosis. Sequencing used immunoSEQ multiplex PCR; TCRdb keeps in-frame clones, though not all of them. The data hold some 70,000 clones, with 92% observed a single time. Germline V gives CDR1 SEHNR, CDR2 FQNEAQ (reference sequence). The length of the CDR3 is 14 residues. The V segment lost 5 bases and the J segment 4 bases; nucleotides outside the gene matches: 6. The chain is built from TRBV7-9 and TRBJ2-5, with 8 bases that match TRBD1. Specimen: CD8+ T cells from peripheral blood mononuclear cells, collected in the third trimester of pregnancy. This TCR derives from a female donor in good health, enrolled as a control in a pregnancy study. CDR3 amino acids: CASSARTGTETQYF. The CDR3 DNA reads TGTGCCAGCAGCGCAAGGACAGGGACAGAGACCCAGTACTTC.